These 26 T cell receptor beta chains share one sample of origin, sequenced in a study of cytomegalovirus exposure and HLA in healthy donors. Vbeta (60) and Jbeta (13) primers were used in the PCR. The data were produced by immunoSEQ multiplex PCR, yet TCRdb's version contains in-frame clones alone and is incomplete. The sample shows some 190,000 clones, approximately 81% of them seen only once. The specimen was PBMCs. The origin of the receptors is a male donor in good health and CMV-seronegative.

The rearrangement links TRBV6-1 to TRBJ2-2; 7 bases map to TRBD2. CDR1 MNHNS and CDR2 SASEGT come from the germline V gene. V trimming: 7 bases; J trimming: 5 bases; junction bases outside the gene matches: 4. CDR3 length: 13 residues. The CDR3 protein is CASITGGTGELFF. For the CDR3, the DNA is TGTGCCAGCATCACGGGGGGTACCGGGGAGCTGTTTTTT.

This rearrangement joins TRBV27 to TRBJ2-5; TRBD1 matches at 8 bases. Germline loops: CDR1 MNHEY, CDR2 SMNVEV (reference sequence). J was trimmed by 2 bases and V by 1 base; bases with no gene match: 6. This CDR3 has 16 amino acids. Here the CDR3 reads CASSLLGTGCQETQYF. The CDR3 nucleotides are TGTGCCAGCAGTTTATTAGGGACAGGCTGTCAAGAGACCCAGTACTTC.

The chain carries TRBV7-9 and TRBJ2-5, with 10 bases matching TRBD1. J was trimmed by 3 bases and V by 5 bases; bases with no gene match: 3. The germline gives CDR1 SEHNR, CDR2 FQNEAQ (reference sequence). The CDR3 sequence is 14 residues long. The CDR3 region has the DNA TGTGCCAGCAGCCCTGGGACAGGGGAAGAGACCCAGTACTTC. This gives the protein CASSPGTGEETQYF.

CDR3 coding DNA: TGTGCCAGCAGTTTGCAGGGGAACACTGAAGCTTTCTTT. This gives the protein CASSLQGNTEAFF. The chain has TRBV27 and TRBJ1-1; a weak D match, TRBD1 (5 bases). This CDR3 has 13 amino acids. Germline assignment: CDR1 MNHEY and CDR2 SMNVEV (reference sequence). V lost 3 bases to trimming and J lost 1 base, with 6 bases between them.

This chain links TRBV6-5 with TRBJ2-5, with no clear D. The germline V gene has CDR1 MNHEY and CDR2 SVGAGI. The CDR3 has 13 amino acids. Trimming shortened V by 5 bases and J by 2 bases, and 9 bases separated the two germline ends. The CDR3 DNA reads TGTGCCAGCAGTAAGAACCTACAAGAGACCCAGTACTTC. Translating gives CASSKNLQETQYF.

The rearrangement links TRBV4-2 to TRBJ2-3; 8 bases are shared with TRBD2. V dropped 0 bases and J dropped 14; count of bases not matched to a gene: 7. The CDR3 extends over 13 amino acids. Germline loops: CDR1 LGHNA, CDR2 YNFKEQ. CDR3 sequence reads: CASSQDRTSYPYF. The CDR3 nucleotides read TGTGCCAGCAGCCAAGACAGGACTAGCTATCCGTATTTT.

This clone was counted once. J is TRBJ1-3 and V is TRBV6-1, with 8 bases fitting TRBD1. Germline-derived CDR1 and CDR2 are MNHNS and SASEGT. This CDR3 contains 16 residues. V shed 4 bases and J 2 bases; nucleotides not matched to a gene: 7. Here the CDR3 reads CASSVSGGPPGNTIYF. CDR3 in DNA: TGTGCCAGCAGTGTTTCAGGGGGCCCTCCTGGAAACACCATATATTTT.

The rearrangement uses TRBV15 and TRBJ2-4; D perhaps matches TRBD2 (6 bases). Germline V gene lookup returns CDR1 LNHNV and CDR2 YYDKDF (reference sequence). The CDR3 length is 15 residues. Trimming took off 0 bases at V and 9 bases at J, with 15 bases between the two ends. CDR3 sequence (DNA): TGTGCCACCAGCAGAGAGGCCGGAGGGTGGGTCATTCAGTACTTC. The encoded protein is CATSREAGGWVIQYF. The entire variable domain, with the rest obtained from reference TRBV15 and TRBJ2-4, is as follows: DAMVIQNPRYQVTQFGKPVTLSCSQTLNHNVMYWYQQKSSQAPKLLFHYYDKDFNNEADTPDNFQSRRPNTSFCFLDIRSPGLGDTAMYLCATSREAGGWVIQYFGAGTRLSVL.

J is TRBJ1-4 and V is TRBV7-9, with D possibly matching TRBD1 (5 bases). The CDR3 is 19 amino acids. CDR1 and CDR2 (germline): SEHNR, FQNEAQ (reference sequence). V lost 6 bases and J lost 0, with 23 bases in between. The CDR3 is CASSDLPFPQGATNEKLFF. The CDR3 DNA follows: TGTGCCAGCAGTGATCTTCCCTTTCCCCAGGGCGCAACTAATGAAAAACTGTTTTTT.

The J gene is TRBJ1-1, the V gene TRBV7-9, with TRBD1 as a possible D gene (6 bases). The CDR3 is made up of 14 amino acids. The V gene's germline CDR1 is SEHNR and CDR2 FQNEAQ (reference sequence). Deletions cut 5 bases from V and 4 bases from J, with 14 bases between. CDR3 protein: CASSPPLGATEAFF. As DNA, the CDR3 is TGTGCCAGCAGCCCCCCTCTGGGGGCCACTGAAGCTTTCTTT.

The rearrangement links TRBV7-9 to TRBJ2-7; 8 bases map to TRBD1. The germline gives CDR1 SEHNR, CDR2 FQNEAQ (reference sequence). With V trimmed by 1 base and J by 4 bases, 12 bases remained unmatched. This CDR3 has 17 residues. The CDR3 bases are TGTGCCAGCAGCTTAGAATCTCGGGCAGGGGGCGGTTACGAGCAGTACTTC. The encoded protein is CASSLESRAGGGYEQYF.

The chain combines TRBV30 with TRBJ1-3, with 7 bases aligning to TRBD1. There are 15 residues in the CDR3. J lost 4 bases, V lost 1 base, and 7 bases had no gene match. CDR1 GTSNPN and CDR2 SVGIG come from the germline V gene (reference sequence). The CDR3 DNA follows: TGTGCCTGGAGTGCGGGTGGACAGGCCGGAAACACCATATATTTT. This gives the protein CAWSAGGQAGNTIYF.

The rearrangement uses TRBV2 and TRBJ1-5; D remains ambiguous. The CDR3 is 14 amino acids. Germline CDR1 is SNHLY and CDR2 is FYNNEI. With 6 bases removed from V and 3 bases from J, the gap between germline ends came to 12 bases. The CDR3 sequence: CASSASENNQPQHF. The CDR3 DNA is TGTGCCAGCAGCGCAAGTGAGAACAATCAGCCCCAGCATTTT.

This chain uses TRBV10-3 with TRBJ1-4; D might be TRBD1 (6 bases). Germline loops: CDR1 ENHRY, CDR2 SYGVKD. The CDR3 has 15 amino acids. V dropped 4 bases and J dropped 4 bases, with 13 bases sitting between them. CDR3 protein: CAISARGKGNEKLFF. The CDR3 nucleotides read TGTGCCATCAGTGCCAGGGGCAAAGGTAATGAAAAACTGTTTTTT.

The chain links TRBV6-4 to TRBJ2-2, with D perhaps matching TRBD2 (5 bases). Trimming pared 6 bases from V and 4 bases from J, leaving 15 bases between. CDR3 length equals 15 residues. Germline assignment: CDR1 MRHNA and CDR2 SNTAGT. The CDR3 region is CASRPNLASTGELFF. The CDR3 nucleotides read TGTGCCAGCAGACCCAACCTAGCCTCCACCGGGGAGCTGTTTTTT.

The gene calls are TRBV19 and TRBJ1-1; no definite D call. The CDR3 is 11 residues long. Germline CDR1 reads LNHDA; CDR2 reads SQIVND (reference sequence). The V end lost 3 bases, the J end lost 10 bases, and 9 bases lay between the germline ends. CDR3 DNA sequence: TGTGCCAGTAGTATCGGAGACCGAGCTTTCTTT. Translating gives CASSIGDRAFF.

This clone occurred a few times. The V call is TRBV4-3, the J call TRBJ1-4; the D is unclear. In germline, CDR1 is LGHNA, CDR2 YSLEER. The V and J ends lost 3 bases and 7 bases respectively, with 12 bases between them. This CDR3 is 14 amino acids long. CDR3: CASSQDRRGEKLFF. CDR3 nucleotide sequence: TGCGCCAGCAGCCAGGATCGGCGCGGTGAAAAACTGTTTTTT.

The V and J genes are TRBV19 and TRBJ1-2; maybe TRBD1 (6 bases). CDR1 is LNHDA and CDR2 is SQIVND in the germline V gene (reference sequence). The CDR3 has 14 amino acids. V was shortened by 3 bases and J by 2 bases, with 10 bases between the two germline ends. The DNA for the CDR3 is TGTGCCAGTAGTATTTTGGGACAAAACTATGGCTACACCTTC. It yields the protein CASSILGQNYGYTF.

The chain couples TRBV7-9 to TRBJ2-2, with 10 bases matching TRBD1. The V gene's germline CDR1 is SEHNR and CDR2 FQNEAQ (reference sequence). The V segment lost 5 bases and the J segment 4 bases; nucleotides outside the gene matches: 7. The CDR3 runs to 16 residues. In DNA, the CDR3 is TGTGCCAGCAGCCCCCCGGGACAGGGGATCACCGGGGAGCTGTTTTTT. Its translation is CASSPPGQGITGELFF.

The chain couples TRBV4-3 to TRBJ1-6, with 7 bases aligning to TRBD1. Germline CDR1 reads LGHNA; CDR2 reads YSLEER. This CDR3 comprises 15 residues. V was clipped by 2 bases and J by 6 bases; unmatched bases: 4. The CDR3 loop reads CASSQRGQPNSPLHF. The CDR3 bases are TGCGCCAGCAGCCAAAGGGGACAGCCTAATTCACCCCTCCACTTT.

The table lists this clone with a count of one. The chain links TRBV9 to TRBJ2-5; weak D call: TRBD2 (6 bases). The V end was cut by 3 bases, the J end by 4 bases, with 10 bases between. The length of the CDR3 is 13 residues. Germline CDR1 reads SGDLS; CDR2 reads YYNGEE. Written as DNA, the CDR3 is TGTGCCAGCAGCGAGGCGGGACGAGAGACCCAGTACTTC. It translates to CASSEAGRETQYF.

V is TRBV5-6 and J is TRBJ1-6, with 8 bases lining up with TRBD1. This CDR3 spans 17 amino acids. V shed 6 bases, J shed 0 bases, and the junction held 8 bases outside the gene matches. Germline loops: CDR1 SGHDT, CDR2 YYEEEE. The CDR3 DNA sequence: TGTGCCAGCACCAGGACAGGGATGAGCTCCTATAATTCACCCCTCCACTTT. It codes for CASTRTGMSSYNSPLHF.

This clone was counted only a few times. The chain is built from TRBV5-6 and TRBJ1-1; 7 bases are shared with TRBD1. The length of the CDR3 is 15 residues. Germline V gene data show CDR1 as SGHDT and CDR2 as YYEEEE. The V and J ends lost 4 bases and 5 bases, in that order; junction bases with no gene match: 11. Here the CDR3 DNA reads TGTGCCAGCAGCGCCAAGGACAGGCTTTTTACTGAAGCTTTCTTT. Its translation: CASSAKDRLFTEAFF.

This rearrangement joins TRBV7-6 to TRBJ2-3; D possibly corresponds to TRBD1 (5 bases). Trimming pared 1 base from V and 3 bases from J, leaving 14 bases between. Germline assignment: CDR1 SGHVS and CDR2 FNYEAQ. The CDR3 contains 16 residues. CDR3 loop: CASSLGSGRGTDTQYF. The CDR3 bases are TGTGCCAGCAGCTTAGGTTCAGGGCGTGGGACAGATACGCAGTATTTT.

The chain couples TRBV5-1 to TRBJ1-4; TRBD1 matches at 9 bases. The CDR3 spans 15 residues. Per the germline V gene, CDR1 is SGHRS and CDR2 is YFSETQ. Trimming took 4 bases from V and 4 from J; bases not matched to a gene: 5. The CDR3 protein is CASSRPGQGNEKLFF. The CDR3 nucleotides read TGCGCCAGCAGCAGACCGGGACAGGGTAATGAAAAACTGTTTTTT.

A word on this clone: At one end the junction does not follow the germline gene, possibly because of a read error. The chain recombines TRBV7-9 with TRBJ1-1, with D possibly matching TRBD1 (6 bases). Germline V gene data show CDR1 as SEHNR and CDR2 as FQNEAQ (reference sequence). CDR3 length: 18 residues. The CDR3 is CASSPPPVPGQLNTEAFF. The CDR3 DNA reads as TGTGCCAGCAGCCCCCCCCCAGTTCCGGGACAATTGAATACTGAAGCTTTCTTT.